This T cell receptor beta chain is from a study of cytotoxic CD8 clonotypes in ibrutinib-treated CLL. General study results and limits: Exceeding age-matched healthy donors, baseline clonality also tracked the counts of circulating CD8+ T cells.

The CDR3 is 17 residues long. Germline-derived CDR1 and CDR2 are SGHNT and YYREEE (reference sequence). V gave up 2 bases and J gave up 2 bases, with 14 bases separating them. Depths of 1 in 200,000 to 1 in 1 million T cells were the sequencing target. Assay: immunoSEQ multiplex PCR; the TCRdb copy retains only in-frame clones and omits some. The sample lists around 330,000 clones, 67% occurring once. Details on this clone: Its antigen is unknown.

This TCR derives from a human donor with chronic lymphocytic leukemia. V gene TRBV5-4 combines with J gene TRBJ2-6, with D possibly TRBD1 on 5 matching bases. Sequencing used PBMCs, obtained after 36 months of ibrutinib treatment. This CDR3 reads CASSFRAGNTGANVLTF. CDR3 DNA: TGTGCCAGCAGCTTTCGGGCAGGGAATACTGGGGCCAACGTCCTGACTTTC.